A selection of T cell receptor beta chains follows, all from one sample in a study of response to subunit inactivated influenza vaccine. TCRdb reprocessed the RT-PCR reads with MiXCR, giving one entry per CDR3 protein. The sample contains about 520,000 distinct CDR3 sequences, 25% of which appear only once. The sequencing here drew on CD4+ T cells sorted from PBMCs, taken 5 days after vaccination. These receptors all come from a man between 50 and 59 years old who received an inactivated influenza vaccine. Both conserved end residues are part of each CDR3. The D gene is left open where the match is weak. Expanded clones are given a class, and other clones once, few, many or no size at all.

v_gene	d_gene	abundance	j_gene	CDR3aa	CDR3nt
TRBV30	TRBD1	.	TRBJ1-4	CAWSAKDRVNEKLFF	TGTGCCTGGAGTGCAAAGGACAGGGTGAATGAAAAACTGTTTTTT
TRBV30	TRBD2	few	TRBJ2-7	CAWMRTSVNYEQYF	TGTGCCTGGATGCGGACTAGCGTCAACTACGAGCAGTACTTC
TRBV6-1	.	few	TRBJ2-5	CASSAGPGRETQYF	TGTGCCAGCAGTGCCGGCCCCGGTAGGGAGACCCAGTACTTC
TRBV4-2	.	few	TRBJ2-3	CASSQDVAQSRYF	TGTGCCAGCAGCCAAGATGTCGCTCAGTCGCGGTATTTT
TRBV5-1	.	.	TRBJ1-6	CASSLDQPYNSPLHF	TGCGCCAGCAGCTTGGATCAGCCCTATAATTCACCCCTCCACTTT
TRBV6-1	.	few	TRBJ1-3	CASSRTWISGNTIYF	TGTGCCAGCAGTCGGACGTGGATCTCTGGAAACACCATATATTTT
TRBV28	.	.	TRBJ1-5	CASSVPGRDNQPQHF	TGTGCCAGCAGTGTGCCGGGACGGGACAATCAGCCCCAGCATTTT
TRBV20-1	.	few	TRBJ1-5	CSAGTASNQPQHF	TGCAGTGCGGGGACGGCTAGCAATCAGCCCCAGCATTTT
TRBV12-3/TRBV12-4	.	.	TRBJ2-1	CASSLWSDEQFF	TGTGCCAGCAGTTTATGGTCCGATGAGCAGTTCTTC
TRBV7-2	TRBD1	.	TRBJ1-6	CASSLLTGVNSPLHF	TGTGCCAGCAGCTTATTAACAGGGGTTAATTCACCCCTCCACTTT
TRBV5-1	.	.	TRBJ2-7	CASSLVGDPSSYEQYF	TGCGCCAGCAGCTTGGTTGGGGATCCGAGCTCCTACGAGCAGTACTTC
TRBV20-1	.	few	TRBJ2-5	CSASDPTGIGETQYF	TGCAGTGCTTCCGACCCGACAGGCATTGGGGAGACCCAGTACTTC
TRBV30	TRBD2	.	TRBJ2-3	CAWAPGLAGTDTQYF	TGTGCCTGGGCCCCTGGCCTAGCGGGCACAGATACGCAGTATTTT
TRBV20-1	.	few	TRBJ1-5	CSASATVNQPQHF	TGCAGTGCTAGCGCGACGGTCAATCAGCCCCAGCATTTT
TRBV4-1	.	few	TRBJ2-7	CASSHREGQRTYEQYF	TGCGCCAGCAGCCACCGGGAGGGACAGAGAACCTACGAGCAGTACTTC
TRBV20-1	.	.	TRBJ1-1	CSARHNRPGARGAFF	TGCAGTGCTAGACATAATCGACCGGGGGCGAGAGGAGCTTTCTTT
TRBV11-2	.	.	TRBJ2-5	CASSSNGGKETQYF	TGTGCCAGCAGCTCGAATGGGGGTAAAGAGACCCAGTACTTC
TRBV4-1	.	many	TRBJ2-7	CASSRTGAGNYEQYF	TGCGCCAGCAGCCGGACAGGCGCGGGGAACTACGAGCAGTACTTC
TRBV6-2/TRBV6-3	.	.	TRBJ2-1	CASSKEWGSYNEQFF	TGTGCCAGCAGTAAGGAGTGGGGCTCCTACAATGAGCAGTTCTTC
TRBV6-2/TRBV6-3	.	.	TRBJ1-6	CASSLLGDSPLHF	TGTGCCAGCAGTTTGCTGGGGGATTCACCCCTCCACTTT
TRBV12-3/TRBV12-4	TRBD2	few	TRBJ2-1	CASRLSGSVDEQFF	TGTGCCAGCAGACTTAGCGGGAGTGTTGATGAGCAGTTCTTC
TRBV2	TRBD1	.	TRBJ2-5	CASTIRDSKETQYF	TGTGCCAGTACTATCCGGGACAGCAAAGAGACCCAGTACTTC
TRBV4-1	.	.	TRBJ2-6	CASSQSETGPGANVLTF	TGCGCCAGCAGCCAATCTGAAACAGGGCCCGGGGCCAACGTCCTGACTTTC
TRBV20-1	.	.	TRBJ2-1	CSASRDSRAYNEQFF	TGCAGTGCTAGTCGGGACTCGCGGGCTTACAATGAGCAGTTCTTC
TRBV11-2	.	few	TRBJ2-1	CASSLITGQAFF	TGTGCCAGCAGCTTGATCACAGGGCAGGCGTTCTTC
TRBV6-2/TRBV6-3	TRBD2	.	TRBJ2-3	CASRGPTSGVHNSSTDTQYF	TGTGCCAGCAGAGGACCGACTAGCGGCGTACACAATTCTAGCACAGATACGCAGTATTTT